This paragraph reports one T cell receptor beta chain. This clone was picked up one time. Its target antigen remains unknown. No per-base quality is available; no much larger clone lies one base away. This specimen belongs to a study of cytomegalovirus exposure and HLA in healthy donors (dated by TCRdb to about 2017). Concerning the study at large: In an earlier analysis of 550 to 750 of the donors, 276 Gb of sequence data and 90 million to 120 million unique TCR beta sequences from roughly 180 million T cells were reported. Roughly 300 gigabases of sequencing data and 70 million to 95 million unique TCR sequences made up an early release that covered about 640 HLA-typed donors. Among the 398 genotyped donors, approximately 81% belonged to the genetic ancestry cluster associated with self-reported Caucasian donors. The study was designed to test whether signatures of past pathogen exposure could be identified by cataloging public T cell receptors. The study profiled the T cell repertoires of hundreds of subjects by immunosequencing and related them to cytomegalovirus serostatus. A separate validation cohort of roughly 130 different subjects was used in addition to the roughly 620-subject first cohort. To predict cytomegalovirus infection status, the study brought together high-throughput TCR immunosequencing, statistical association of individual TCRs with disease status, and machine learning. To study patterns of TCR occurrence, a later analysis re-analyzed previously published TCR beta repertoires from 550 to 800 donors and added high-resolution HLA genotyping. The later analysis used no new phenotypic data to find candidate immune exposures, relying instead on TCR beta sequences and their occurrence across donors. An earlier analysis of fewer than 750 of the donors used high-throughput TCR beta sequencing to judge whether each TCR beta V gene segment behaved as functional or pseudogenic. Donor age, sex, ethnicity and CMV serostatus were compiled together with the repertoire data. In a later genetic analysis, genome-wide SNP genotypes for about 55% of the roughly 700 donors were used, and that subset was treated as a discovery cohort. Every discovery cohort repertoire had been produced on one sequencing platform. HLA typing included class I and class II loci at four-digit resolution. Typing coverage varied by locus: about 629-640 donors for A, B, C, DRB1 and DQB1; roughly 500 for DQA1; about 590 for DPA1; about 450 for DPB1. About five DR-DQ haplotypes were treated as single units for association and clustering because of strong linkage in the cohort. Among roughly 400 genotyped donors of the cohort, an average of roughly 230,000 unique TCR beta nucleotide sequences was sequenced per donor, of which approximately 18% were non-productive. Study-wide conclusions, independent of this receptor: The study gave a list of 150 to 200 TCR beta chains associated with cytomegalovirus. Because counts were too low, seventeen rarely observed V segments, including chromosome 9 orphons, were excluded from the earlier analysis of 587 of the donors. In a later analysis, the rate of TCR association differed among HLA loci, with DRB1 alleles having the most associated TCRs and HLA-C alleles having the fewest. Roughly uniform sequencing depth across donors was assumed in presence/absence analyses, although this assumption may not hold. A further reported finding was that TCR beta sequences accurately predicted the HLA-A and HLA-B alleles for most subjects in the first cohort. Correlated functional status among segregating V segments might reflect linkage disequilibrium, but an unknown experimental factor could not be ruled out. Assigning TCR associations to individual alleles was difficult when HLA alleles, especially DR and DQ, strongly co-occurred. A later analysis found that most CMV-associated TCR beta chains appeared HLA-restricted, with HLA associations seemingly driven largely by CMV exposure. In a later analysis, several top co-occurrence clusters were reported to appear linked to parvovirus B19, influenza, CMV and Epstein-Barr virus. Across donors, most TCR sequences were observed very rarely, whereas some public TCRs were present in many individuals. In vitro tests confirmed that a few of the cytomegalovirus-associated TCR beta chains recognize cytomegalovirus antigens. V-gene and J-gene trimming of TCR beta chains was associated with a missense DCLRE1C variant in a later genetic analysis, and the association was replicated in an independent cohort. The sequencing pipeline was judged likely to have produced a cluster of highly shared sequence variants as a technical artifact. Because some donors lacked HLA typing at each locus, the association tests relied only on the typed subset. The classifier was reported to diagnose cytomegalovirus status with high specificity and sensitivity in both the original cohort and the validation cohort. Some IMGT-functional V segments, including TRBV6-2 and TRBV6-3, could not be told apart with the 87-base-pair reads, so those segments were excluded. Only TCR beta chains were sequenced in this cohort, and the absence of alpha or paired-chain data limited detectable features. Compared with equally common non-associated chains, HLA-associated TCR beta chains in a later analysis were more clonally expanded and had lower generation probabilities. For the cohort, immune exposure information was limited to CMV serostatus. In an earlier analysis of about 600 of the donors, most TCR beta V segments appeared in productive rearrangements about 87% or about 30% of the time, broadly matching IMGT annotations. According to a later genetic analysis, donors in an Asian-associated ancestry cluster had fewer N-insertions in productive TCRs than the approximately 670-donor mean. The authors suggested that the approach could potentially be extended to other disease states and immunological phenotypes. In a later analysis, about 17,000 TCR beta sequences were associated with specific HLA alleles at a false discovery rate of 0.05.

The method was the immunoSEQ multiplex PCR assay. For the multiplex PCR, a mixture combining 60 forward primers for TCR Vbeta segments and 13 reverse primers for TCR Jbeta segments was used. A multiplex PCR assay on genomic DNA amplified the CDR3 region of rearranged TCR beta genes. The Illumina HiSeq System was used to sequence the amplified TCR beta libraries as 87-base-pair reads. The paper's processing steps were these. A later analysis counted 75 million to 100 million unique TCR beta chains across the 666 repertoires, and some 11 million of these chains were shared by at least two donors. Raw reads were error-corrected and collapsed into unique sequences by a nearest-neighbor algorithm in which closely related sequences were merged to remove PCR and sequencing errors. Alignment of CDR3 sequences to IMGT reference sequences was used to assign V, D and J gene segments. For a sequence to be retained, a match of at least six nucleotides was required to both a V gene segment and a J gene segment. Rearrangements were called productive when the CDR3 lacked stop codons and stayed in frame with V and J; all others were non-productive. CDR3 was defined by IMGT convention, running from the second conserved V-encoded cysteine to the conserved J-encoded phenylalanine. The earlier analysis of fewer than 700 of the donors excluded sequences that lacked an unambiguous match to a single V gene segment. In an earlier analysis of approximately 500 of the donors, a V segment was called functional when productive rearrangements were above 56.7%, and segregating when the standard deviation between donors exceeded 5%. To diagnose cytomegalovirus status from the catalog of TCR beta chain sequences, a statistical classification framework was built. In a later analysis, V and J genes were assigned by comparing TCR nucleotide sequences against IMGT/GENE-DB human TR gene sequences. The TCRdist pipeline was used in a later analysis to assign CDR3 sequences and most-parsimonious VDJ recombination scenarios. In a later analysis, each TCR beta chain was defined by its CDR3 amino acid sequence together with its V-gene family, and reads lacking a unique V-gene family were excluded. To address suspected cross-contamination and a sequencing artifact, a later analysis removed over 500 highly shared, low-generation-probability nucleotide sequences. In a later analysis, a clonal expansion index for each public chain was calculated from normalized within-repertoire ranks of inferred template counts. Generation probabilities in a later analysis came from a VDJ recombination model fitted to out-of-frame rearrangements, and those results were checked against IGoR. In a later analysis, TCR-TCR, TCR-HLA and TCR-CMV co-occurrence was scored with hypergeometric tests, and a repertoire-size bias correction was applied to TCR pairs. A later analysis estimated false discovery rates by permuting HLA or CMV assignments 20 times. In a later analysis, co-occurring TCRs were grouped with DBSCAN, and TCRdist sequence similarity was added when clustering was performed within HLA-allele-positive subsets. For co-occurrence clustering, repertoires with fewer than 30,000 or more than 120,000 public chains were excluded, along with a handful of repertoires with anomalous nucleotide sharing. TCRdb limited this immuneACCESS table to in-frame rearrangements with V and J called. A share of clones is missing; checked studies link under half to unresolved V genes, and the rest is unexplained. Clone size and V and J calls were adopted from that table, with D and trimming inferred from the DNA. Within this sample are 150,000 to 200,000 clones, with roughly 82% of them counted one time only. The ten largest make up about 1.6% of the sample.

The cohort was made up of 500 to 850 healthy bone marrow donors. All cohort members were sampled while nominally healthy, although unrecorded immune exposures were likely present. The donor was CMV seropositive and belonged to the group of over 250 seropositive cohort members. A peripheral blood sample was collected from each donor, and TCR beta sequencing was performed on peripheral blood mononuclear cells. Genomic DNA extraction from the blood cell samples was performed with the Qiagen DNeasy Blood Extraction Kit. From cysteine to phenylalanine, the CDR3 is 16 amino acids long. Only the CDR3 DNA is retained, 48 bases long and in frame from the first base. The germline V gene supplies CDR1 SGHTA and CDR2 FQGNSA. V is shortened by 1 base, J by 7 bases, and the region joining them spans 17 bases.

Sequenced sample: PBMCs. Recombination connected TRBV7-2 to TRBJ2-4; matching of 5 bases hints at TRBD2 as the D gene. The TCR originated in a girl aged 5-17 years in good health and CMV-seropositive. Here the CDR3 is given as CASSLEWPTRGNIQYF. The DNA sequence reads TGTGCCAGCAGCTTAGAGTGGCCCACGCGAGGGAACATTCAGTACTTC.